One sample yielded the 10 T cell receptor beta chains listed below, sequenced in a study of cytomegalovirus exposure and HLA in healthy donors. 60 Vbeta and 13 Jbeta primers were used in PCR. Some clones are missing from TCRdb's copy, which holds only in-frame ones; the method was immunoSEQ multiplex PCR. This table has about 100,000 clones, 70% to 80% appearing once. Sequenced: PBMCs. These receptors were collected from a female donor in good health and CMV-seropositive.

In this sample, this clone turned up once. Germline and junction disagree at one end, which may indicate a read error. In the same sample, other DNA sequences code for this CDR3. The CDR3 nucleotides read TGTTCCAGCAGCTTTAAAAACACTGAAGCTTTCTTT. This encodes CSSSFKNTEAFF. The rearrangement joins TRBV7-9 to TRBJ1-1, with unresolved D. CDR1 and CDR2 from the germline V gene are SEHNR and FQNEAQ (reference sequence). CDR3 size: 12 residues.

The V gene is TRBV28, the J gene TRBJ2-5; D remains unclear. Trimming took 10 bases from V and 1 from J, leaving 16 bases between them. CDR3 size: 14 residues. CDR1 MDHEN and CDR2 SYDVKM come from the germline V gene. DNA of the CDR3: TGTGCCAACAGCCGCCACTATTCCCAAGAGACCCAGTACTTC. It translates to CANSRHYSQETQYF.

In this sample, this clone turned up a few times. The V call is TRBV10-3, the J call TRBJ2-1; a weak D match, TRBD1 (6 bases). The CDR3 extends over 15 amino acids. Germline CDR1 ENHRY, CDR2 SYGVKD. Trimming removed 0 bases at V and 0 bases at J, with 6 bases between. CDR3 sequence: CAISESGGSYNEQFF. The CDR3 bases are TGTGCCATCAGTGAGTCAGGGGGCTCCTACAATGAGCAGTTCTTC.

This clone has a count of ten or more. J is TRBJ2-7 and V is TRBV5-1; 10 bases are a match to TRBD2. The germline V gene encodes CDR1 SGHRS and CDR2 YFSETQ. V trimming: 0 bases; J trimming: 2 bases; junction bases outside the gene matches: 5. This CDR3 spans 16 amino acids. CDR3 in amino acids: CASSLGVAGGTYEQYF. CDR3 nucleotide sequence: TGCGCCAGCAGCTTGGGAGTAGCGGGGGGTACCTACGAGCAGTACTTC. Full variable domain (outside the CDR3, taken from reference TRBV5-1 and TRBJ2-7): KAGVTQTPRYLIKTRGQQVTLSCSPISGHRSVSWYQQTPGQGLQFLFEYFSETQRNKGNFPGRFSGRQFSNSRSEMNVSTLELGDSALYLCASSLGVAGGTYEQYFGPGTRLTVT.

This clone was seen a handful of times. This rearrangement joins TRBV11-2 to TRBJ2-3, with D tentatively TRBD1 (6 bases). This CDR3 region has 12 residues. Germline lookup yields CDR1 SGHAT and CDR2 FQNNGV. Deletions cut 5 bases from V and 5 bases from J, with 8 bases between. CDR3 protein: CASSQGQDTQYF. CDR3 nucleotide sequence: TGTGCCAGCAGCCAGGGGCAAGATACGCAGTATTTT.

The chain joins TRBV7-9 to TRBJ1-6; possible D gene TRBD1, 6 bases. Germline-derived CDR1 and CDR2 are SEHNR and FQNEAQ (reference sequence). V was cut by 3 bases and J by 4 bases, with 13 bases left in between. CDR3 length: 16 amino acids. CDR3 residues: CASSLTGTPYNSPLHF. CDR3 DNA sequence: TGTGCCAGCAGCTTGACCGGGACACCTTATAATTCACCCCTCCACTTT.

The chain carries TRBV27 and TRBJ1-1; a possible D gene is TRBD1 (5 bases). V was cut by 4 bases and J by 10 bases, with 25 bases left in between. Germline V gene lookup returns CDR1 MNHEY and CDR2 SMNVEV (reference sequence). CDR3 length: 16 amino acids. DNA for the CDR3: TGTGCCAGCAGTTCCTATGGGCCAGCAGGGAATAAGGCAGCTTTCTTT. Protein product: CASSSYGPAGNKAAFF.

The V and J genes are TRBV5-4 and TRBJ1-1, with D maybe TRBD1 (5 bases). V lost 3 bases, J lost 1 base, and 10 bases lay in between. CDR1 and CDR2 from the germline V gene are SGHNT and YYREEE (reference sequence). The CDR3 loop spans 14 amino acids. CDR3 amino acids: CASSSMTANTEAFF. In DNA form, the CDR3 reads TGTGCCAGCAGCTCAATGACAGCGAACACTGAAGCTTTCTTT.

The chain carries TRBV4-2 and TRBJ2-5, with D perhaps TRBD1 (6 bases). CDR1 LGHNA and CDR2 YNFKEQ come from the germline V gene. Trimming removed 0 bases from V and 4 bases from J, with 12 bases in between. CDR3 length equals 15 residues. The CDR3 reads CASSQDPGEGETQYF. The CDR3 region has the DNA TGTGCCAGCAGCCAAGATCCAGGGGAAGGAGAGACCCAGTACTTC.

The CDR3 DNA reads as TGTGCCAGCAATTTAGGGGTGGACTACGAGCAGTACTTC. Translating it yields CASNLGVDYEQYF. The V and J genes are TRBV7-2 and TRBJ2-7; a possible D gene is TRBD1 (5 bases). Germline-derived CDR1 and CDR2 are SGHTA and FQGNSA. Trimming removed 7 bases from V and 3 bases from J, with 13 bases in between. The CDR3 length is 13 residues.